The 30 T cell receptor beta chains below come from one sample, sequenced in a study of immune evolution from preneoplasia to lung adenocarcinoma. Libraries were prepared by immunoSEQ multiplex PCR; TCRdb keeps only in-frame clonotypes and omits some of them. The sample has some 6,900 clones; nearly 75% are singletons. Sequencing used FFPE lung adenocarcinoma in situ tissue. The source is a donor aged 70 or over with lung adenocarcinoma.

This clone was detected a few times. The genes are TRBV4-1 and TRBJ2-5; 9 bases are shared with TRBD2. The CDR3 extends over 15 amino acids. Germline CDR1 reads MGHRA; CDR2 reads YSYEKL. Unmatched junction bases numbered 4, after V lost 0 bases and J lost 5 bases. The CDR3 here is CASSQDSGGAETQYF. The CDR3 nucleotides are TGCGCCAGCAGCCAAGATAGCGGGGGTGCGGAGACCCAGTACTTC.

V usage is TRBV6-1 and J usage is TRBJ1-1; D uncertain. CDR3 length: 15 amino acids. V shed 6 bases and J shed 6 bases, with 20 bases lying between them. Germline V gene data show CDR1 as MNHNS and CDR2 as SASEGT. CDR3 residues: CASSDSSLGFSEAFF. The CDR3 DNA reads as TGTGCCAGCAGCGATTCCTCTCTGGGGTTTTCTGAAGCTTTCTTT.

This clone is labeled medium-sized. The chain recombines TRBV5-1 with TRBJ2-1; D uncertain. Germline V gives CDR1 SGHRS, CDR2 YFSETQ. Trimming removed 5 bases from V and 8 bases from J, with 17 bases in between. CDR3 size: 14 residues. For the CDR3, the DNA is TGCGCCAGCAGACCGGGCCCCGAACCTTATGAGCAGTTCTTC. Encoded protein: CASRPGPEPYEQFF.

The chain is built from TRBV11-3 and TRBJ2-3; D is perhaps TRBD2 (5 bases). Trimming took off 5 bases at V and 6 bases at J, with 18 bases between the two ends. CDR3 length: 15 residues. The germline V gene encodes CDR1 SGHNT and CDR2 YENEEA. The CDR3 coding sequence is TGTGCCAGCAGCCCGCAGTGGAGGCCCCAGGATACGCAGTATTTT. Amino acid sequence: CASSPQWRPQDTQYF.

The chain combines TRBV10-3 with TRBJ2-7, with D hard to call. The CDR3 contains 11 residues. The germline V gene has CDR1 ENHRY and CDR2 SYGVKD. The V gene lost 4 bases and the J gene lost 3 bases, with 4 bases spanning the gap. CDR3 amino acids: CAISAGYEQYF. Here the CDR3 DNA reads TGTGCCATCAGTGCTGGCTACGAGCAGTACTTC.

V is TRBV7-9 and J is TRBJ1-5, with D uncertain. Germline V gene lookup returns CDR1 SEHNR and CDR2 FQNEAQ (reference sequence). The V end was cut by 6 bases, the J end by 5 bases, with 8 bases between. This CDR3 has 12 amino acids. The CDR3 DNA sequence: TGTGCCAGCAGTCTAGACCATCAGCCCCAGCATTTT. This codes for CASSLDHQPQHF.

The sample holds a few counts of this clone. The chain combines TRBV6-6 with TRBJ2-4; 8 positions agree with TRBD1. CDR3 length equals 16 residues. The junction had 3 bases not matched to a gene; V was cut back by 2 bases and J by 0 bases. Germline CDR1 reads MNHNY; CDR2 reads SVGAGI (reference sequence). Here the CDR3 DNA reads TGTGCCAGCAGTTACCTCAGGGGGCTAGCCAAAAACATTCAGTACTTC. This translates into CASSYLRGLAKNIQYF.

J is TRBJ1-6 and V is TRBV10-2; D not certain. This CDR3 has 13 amino acids. V dropped 10 bases and J dropped 7 bases, with 14 bases sitting between them. CDR1 and CDR2 (germline): WSHSY, SAAADI. The CDR3 protein is CATQRELNSPLHF. Here the CDR3 DNA reads TGCGCCACCCAGAGGGAGCTAAATTCACCCCTCCACTTT.

The rearrangement joins TRBV30 to TRBJ2-1, with 7 bases fitting TRBD2. J was trimmed by 6 bases and V by 4 bases; bases with no gene match: 3. Germline CDR1 is GTSNPN and CDR2 is SVGIG (reference sequence). This CDR3 is built from 12 residues. The CDR3 DNA follows: TGTGCCTGGACATGGGGGGGCAATGAGCAGTTCTTC. Encoded protein: CAWTWGGNEQFF. Full variable domain (missing parts from reference TRBV30 and TRBJ2-1): SQTIHQWPATLVQPVGSPLSLECTVEGTSNPNLYWYRQAAGRGLQLLFYSVGIGQISSEVPQNLSASRPQDRQFILSSKKLLLSDSGFYLCAWTWGGNEQFFGPGTRLTVL.

The chain carries TRBV4-2 and TRBJ1-4, with D tentatively TRBD1 (5 bases). This CDR3 has 15 residues. V was pared by 1 base and J by 5 bases, with 11 bases between. Germline-derived CDR1 and CDR2 are LGHNA and YNFKEQ. Here the CDR3 DNA reads TGTGCCAGCAGCCAAGTCGACAGAGGGAATGAAAAACTGTTTTTT. The encoded protein is CASSQVDRGNEKLFF.

This clone has just a few counts. A junction boundary mismatches the germline segment, possibly from a read error. This sample includes further DNA sequences coding for the same CDR3. The CDR3: CASRDSPYNSPLHF. Here the CDR3 DNA reads TGTGCCAGTCGGGACAGCCCCTATAATTCACCTCTCCACTTT. The chain combines TRBV27 with TRBJ1-6; 7 bases map to TRBD1. Germline CDR1 is MNHEY and CDR2 is SMNVEV (reference sequence). The CDR3 is 14 amino acids.

This clone was seen only a few times. This sequence joins TRBV6-1 and TRBJ1-6; maybe TRBD1 (5 bases). Per the germline V gene, CDR1 is MNHNS and CDR2 is SASEGT. The CDR3 is 15 residues long. With 2 bases removed from V and 9 bases from J, the gap between germline ends came to 14 bases. The CDR3 spells CASSEQSGQSSPLHF. The DNA of the CDR3 is TGTGCCAGCAGTGAACAGTCGGGGCAAAGTTCACCCCTCCACTTT.

The V and J genes are TRBV4-2 and TRBJ1-4; possible D gene TRBD1, 5 bases. V was clipped by 0 bases and J by 8 bases, with 10 bases between them. Germline CDR1 reads LGHNA; CDR2 reads YNFKEQ. The length of the CDR3 is 14 residues. The CDR3 is CASSQDPPGEKLFF. DNA of the CDR3: TGTGCCAGCAGCCAAGACCCCCCAGGGGAAAAACTGTTTTTT.

The chain couples TRBV25-1 to TRBJ1-4; possible D gene TRBD1, 5 bases. CDR1 and CDR2 from the germline V gene are MGHDK and SYGVNS. V was cut by 0 bases and J by 8 bases, with 16 bases left in between. This CDR3 contains 16 residues. The CDR3 region is CASSEYRGEVGEKLFF. In nucleotides, the CDR3 is TGTGCCAGCAGTGAATACCGAGGGGAGGTGGGGGAAAAACTGTTTTTT.

The chain carries TRBV5-1 and TRBJ2-7; the match to TRBD2 covers 8 bases. CDR1 is SGHRS and CDR2 is YFSETQ in the germline V gene. The J segment lost 2 bases and the V segment lost 1 base, leaving 2 bases of the junction unmatched. The CDR3 is 14 residues long. The chain's CDR3 is CASSLQRGTYEQYF. The DNA for the CDR3 is TGCGCCAGCAGCTTGCAGCGGGGGACCTACGAGCAGTACTTC. The complete variable domain, with remaining parts taken from reference TRBV5-1 and TRBJ2-7, reads KAGVTQTPRYLIKTRGQQVTLSCSPISGHRSVSWYQQTPGQGLQFLFEYFSETQRNKGNFPGRFSGRQFSNSRSEMNVSTLELGDSALYLCASSLQRGTYEQYFGPGTRLTVT.

The chain couples TRBV14 to TRBJ2-5; D uncertain. Germline V gives CDR1 SGHDN, CDR2 FVKESK. V was pared by 5 bases and J by 5 bases, with 9 bases between. The CDR3 runs to 12 residues. The CDR3 protein is CASSVLSETQYF. The DNA for the CDR3 is TGTGCCAGCAGCGTGCTATCGGAGACCCAGTACTTC. Full variable domain (missing parts from reference TRBV14 and TRBJ2-5): EAGVTQFPSHSVIEKGQTVTLRCDPISGHDNLYWYRRVMGKEIKFLLHFVKESKQDESGMPNNRFLAERTGGTYSTLKVQPAELEDSGVYFCASSVLSETQYFGPGTRLLVL.

This chain links TRBV11-1 with TRBJ2-5, with D possibly being TRBD1 or TRBD2 (5 bases each). The V gene's germline CDR1 is SGHAT and CDR2 FQDESV (reference sequence). V was cut by 5 bases and J by 2 bases, with 12 bases left in between. CDR3 length: 14 amino acids. The chain's CDR3 is CASSARGPQETQYF. The CDR3 DNA sequence: TGTGCCAGCAGCGCTCGGGGACCACAAGAGACCCAGTACTTC.

This rearrangement joins TRBV6-1 to TRBJ1-3; no clear D gene. Deletions cut 6 bases from V and 0 bases from J, with 12 bases between. This CDR3 spans 15 amino acids. CDR1 is MNHNS and CDR2 is SASEGT in the germline V gene. CDR3 sequence: CASRMTMDSGNTIYF. In nucleotides, the CDR3 is TGTGCCAGCAGGATGACTATGGACTCTGGAAACACCATATATTTT.

V gene TRBV20-1 combines with J gene TRBJ1-1; no firm D call. The germline V and J ends were trimmed by 2 bases and 5 bases, with 6 bases remaining between them. The CDR3 is 11 amino acids. Germline assignment: CDR1 DFQATT and CDR2 SNEGSKA (reference sequence). In nucleotides, the CDR3 is TGCAGTGCTAGATTTCGGACTGAAGCTTTCTTT. Protein product: CSARFRTEAFF.

This clone occurred a few times. The chain links TRBV28 to TRBJ1-5, with D maybe TRBD1 (5 bases). V was shortened by 6 bases and J by 3 bases, with 15 bases between the two germline ends. This CDR3 region has 15 residues. Germline values: CDR1 MDHEN, CDR2 SYDVKM. CDR3 DNA: TGTGCCAGCAGCACAAGCGGACACAACAATCAGCCCCAGCATTTT. This codes for CASSTSGHNNQPQHF.

The chain employs TRBV18 and TRBJ2-7; 9 bases are shared with TRBD1. The V gene end was trimmed by 2 bases and the J gene end by 3 bases; junction bases not matched to a gene: 2. Looked up from germline, CDR1 is KGHSH and CDR2 is LQKENI. The CDR3 runs 14 residues. CDR3 coding DNA: TGTGCCAGCTCACCAGGGACAGGGTACTACGAGCAGTACTTC. Protein sequence: CASSPGTGYYEQYF.

The gene calls are TRBV18 and TRBJ2-7; 7 bases line up with TRBD1. Germline V gene lookup returns CDR1 KGHSH and CDR2 LQKENI. This CDR3 is built from 14 residues. V trimming: 6 bases; J trimming: 2 bases; junction bases outside the gene matches: 7. The CDR3 loop is CASSPRQGTYEQYF. DNA for the CDR3: TGTGCCAGCTCCCCCCGACAGGGAACCTACGAGCAGTACTTC.

The chain couples TRBV6-1 to TRBJ2-7; a possible D gene is TRBD1 (5 bases). CDR1 is MNHNS, CDR2 SASEGT, per germline. CDR3 length: 15 residues. Between the trimmed V and J ends, which lost 7 bases and 2 bases, there was a span of 18 bases. CDR3 bases: TGTGCCAGCACTGACAGCTCCGAAAGCCCCTACGAGCAGTACTTC. This codes for CASTDSSESPYEQYF.

The rearrangement uses TRBV7-2 and TRBJ1-5; 8 bases align to TRBD1. CDR1 is SGHTA and CDR2 is FQGNSA in the germline V gene. This CDR3 is built from 14 residues. V shed 5 bases and J 3 bases; nucleotides not matched to a gene: 3. The CDR3 region has the DNA TGTGCCAGCAGCGGGACAGGCCCCAATCAGCCCCAGCATTTT. This codes for CASSGTGPNQPQHF. Variable domain in full (rest from reference TRBV7-2 and TRBJ1-5): GAGVSQSPSNKVTEKGKDVELRCDPISGHTALYWYRQSLGQGLEFLIYFQGNSAPDKSGLPSDRFSAERTGGSVSTLTIQRTQQEDSAVYLCASSGTGPNQPQHFGDGTRLSIL.

A remark on this clone: Distinct nucleotide sequences in the sample also encode this CDR3. This chain uses TRBV6-1 with TRBJ1-5; D not certain. The CDR3 spans 15 residues. Trimming cost V 2 bases and J 0 bases, with 8 bases left between them. Germline V lookup: CDR1 MNHNS, CDR2 SASEGT. The CDR3 here is CASSEPQYSNQPQHF. The CDR3 DNA follows: TGTGCCAGCAGTGAACCACAGTATAGCAATCAGCCCCAGCATTTT.

The chain recombines TRBV4-2 with TRBJ2-5, with TRBD1 identical over 7 bases. The trim removed 6 bases at V and 1 base at J, leaving 8 bases unmatched. Germline CDR1 and CDR2: LGHNA and YNFKEQ. The CDR3 length is 15 residues. Here the CDR3 DNA reads TGTGCCAGCAGTGCAGCGGACAGGAGCCAAGAGACCCAGTACTTC. This translates into CASSAADRSQETQYF.

There are a few counts of this clone. V is TRBV29-1 and J is TRBJ2-7, with TRBD1 matching over 7 bases. The CDR3 has 15 residues. Germline V gene lookup returns CDR1 SQVTM and CDR2 ANQGSEA. V was clipped by 0 bases and J by 3 bases; unmatched bases: 8. The CDR3 loop is CSVEDSETGFYEQYF. The CDR3 region has the DNA TGCAGCGTTGAAGATAGCGAGACAGGGTTCTACGAGCAGTACTTC.

The count of this clone is one. The chain employs TRBV11-2 and TRBJ2-2; the match to TRBD2 covers 12 bases. Germline V CDR1 and CDR2: SGHAT, FQNNGV. The CDR3 covers 14 residues. V was pared by 8 bases and J by 9 bases, with 7 bases of the junction left unmatched. Here the CDR3 reads CASDTSGGTRELFF. In DNA, the CDR3 is TGTGCCAGCGACACTAGCGGGGGGACTAGGGAGCTGTTTTTT. The entire variable domain, with the rest obtained from reference TRBV11-2 and TRBJ2-2, is as follows: EAGVAQSPRYKIIEKRQSVAFWCNPISGHATLYWYQQILGQGPKLLIQFQNNGVVDDSQLPKDRFSAERLKGVDSTLKIQPAKLEDSAVYLCASDTSGGTRELFFGEGSRLTVL.

The rearrangement joins TRBV5-4 to TRBJ1-2, with TRBD1 matching 8 bases. Germline loops: CDR1 SGHNT, CDR2 YYREEE (reference sequence). The CDR3 extends over 15 amino acids. The V gene end was trimmed by 0 bases and the J gene end by 6 bases; junction bases not matched to a gene: 7. In DNA form, the CDR3 reads TGTGCCAGCAGCTTGGGACAGGGGACATTTGATGGCTACACCTTC. It codes for CASSLGQGTFDGYTF.

The J gene is TRBJ1-2, the V gene TRBV30, with 8 bases fitting TRBD1. The CDR3 spans 12 residues. Germline V gene sequence: CDR1 GTSNPN, CDR2 SVGIG (reference sequence). Germline trimming cut 5 bases from V and 7 bases from J; bases unmatched to any gene: 6. CDR3 in DNA: TGTGCCTGGGTGGGACAGGCAGCTGGCTACACCTTC. This sequence encodes CAWVGQAAGYTF.